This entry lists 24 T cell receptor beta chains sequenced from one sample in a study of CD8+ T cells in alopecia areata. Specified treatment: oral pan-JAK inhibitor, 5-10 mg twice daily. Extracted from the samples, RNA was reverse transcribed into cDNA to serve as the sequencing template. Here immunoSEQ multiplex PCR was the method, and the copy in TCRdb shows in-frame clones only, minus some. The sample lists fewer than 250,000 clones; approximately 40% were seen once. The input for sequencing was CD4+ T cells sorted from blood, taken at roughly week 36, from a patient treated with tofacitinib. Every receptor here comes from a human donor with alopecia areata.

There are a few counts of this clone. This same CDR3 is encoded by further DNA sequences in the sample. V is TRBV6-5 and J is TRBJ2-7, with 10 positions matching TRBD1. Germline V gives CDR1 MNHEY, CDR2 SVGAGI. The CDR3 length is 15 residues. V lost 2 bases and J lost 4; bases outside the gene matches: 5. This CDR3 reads CASSYRDRGVYEQYF. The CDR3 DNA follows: TGTGCCAGCAGTTACCGGGACAGGGGAGTATACGAGCAGTACTTC.

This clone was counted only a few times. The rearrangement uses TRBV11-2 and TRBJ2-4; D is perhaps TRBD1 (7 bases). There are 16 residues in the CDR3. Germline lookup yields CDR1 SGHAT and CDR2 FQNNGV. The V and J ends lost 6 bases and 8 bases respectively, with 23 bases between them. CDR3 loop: CASRGGTAPSRDIQYF. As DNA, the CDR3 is TGTGCCAGCAGGGGCGGGACAGCCCCCAGCAGGGACATTCAGTACTTC.

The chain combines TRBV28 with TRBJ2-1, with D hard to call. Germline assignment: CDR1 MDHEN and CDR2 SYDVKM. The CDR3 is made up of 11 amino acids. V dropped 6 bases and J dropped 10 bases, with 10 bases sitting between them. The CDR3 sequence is CASSSPEEQFF. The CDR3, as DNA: TGTGCCAGCAGCTCCCCCGAGGAGCAGTTCTTC.

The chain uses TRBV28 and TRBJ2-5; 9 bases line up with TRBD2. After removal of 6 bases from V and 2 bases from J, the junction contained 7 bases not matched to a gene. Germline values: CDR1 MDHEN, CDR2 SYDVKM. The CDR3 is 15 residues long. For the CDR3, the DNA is TGTGCCAGCAGCCGACCGACTAGCGGACAAGAGACCCAGTACTTC. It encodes CASSRPTSGQETQYF.

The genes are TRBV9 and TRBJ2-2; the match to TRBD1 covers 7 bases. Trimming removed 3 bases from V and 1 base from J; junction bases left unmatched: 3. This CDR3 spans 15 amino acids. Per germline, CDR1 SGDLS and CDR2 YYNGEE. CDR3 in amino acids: CASSDRGQNTGELFF. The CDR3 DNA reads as TGTGCCAGCAGCGACAGGGGACAGAACACCGGGGAGCTGTTTTTT.

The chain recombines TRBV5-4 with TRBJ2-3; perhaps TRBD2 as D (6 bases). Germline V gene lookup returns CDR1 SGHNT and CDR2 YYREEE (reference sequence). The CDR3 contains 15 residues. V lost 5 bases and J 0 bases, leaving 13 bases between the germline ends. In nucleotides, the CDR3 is TGTGCCAGCAGTCAAAGAGCGGGTAGCACAGATACGCAGTATTTT. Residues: CASSQRAGSTDTQYF.

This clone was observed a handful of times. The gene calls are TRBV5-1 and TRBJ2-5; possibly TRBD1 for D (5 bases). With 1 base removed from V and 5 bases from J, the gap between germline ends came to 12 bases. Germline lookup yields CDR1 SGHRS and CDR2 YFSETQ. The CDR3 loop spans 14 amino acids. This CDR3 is CASSLSGSRETQYF. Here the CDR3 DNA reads TGCGCCAGCAGCTTGTCAGGGTCGAGGGAGACCCAGTACTTC.

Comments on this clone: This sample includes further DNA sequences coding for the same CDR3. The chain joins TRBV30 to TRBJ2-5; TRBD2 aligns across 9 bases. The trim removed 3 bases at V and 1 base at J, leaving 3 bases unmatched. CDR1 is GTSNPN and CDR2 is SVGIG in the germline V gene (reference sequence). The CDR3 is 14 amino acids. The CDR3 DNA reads TGTGCCTGGAGCCGGGGACTAGCCCAAGAGACCCAGTACTTC. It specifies CAWSRGLAQETQYF.

As DNA, the CDR3 is TGCGCCAGCAGGAAGACAGGGGGCGGCACAGATACGCAGTATTTT. It codes for CASRKTGGGTDTQYF. The chain uses TRBV4-1 and TRBJ2-3; 10 bases are shared with TRBD1. Per germline, CDR1 MGHRA and CDR2 YSYEKL. The CDR3 has 15 amino acids. Losses at the gene ends were 6 bases for V and 1 base for J; bases not matched to a gene: 4.

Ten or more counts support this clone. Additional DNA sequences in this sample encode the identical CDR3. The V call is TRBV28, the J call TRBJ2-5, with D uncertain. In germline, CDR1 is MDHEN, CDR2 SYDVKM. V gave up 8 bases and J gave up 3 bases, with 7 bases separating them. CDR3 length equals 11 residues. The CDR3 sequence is CASGTEETQYF. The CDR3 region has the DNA TGTGCCAGCGGAACTGAAGAGACCCAGTACTTC.

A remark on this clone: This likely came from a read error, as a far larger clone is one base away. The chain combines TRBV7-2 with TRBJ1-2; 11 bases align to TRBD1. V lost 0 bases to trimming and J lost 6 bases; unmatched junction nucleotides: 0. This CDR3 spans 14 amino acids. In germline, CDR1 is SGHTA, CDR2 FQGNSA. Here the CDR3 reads CASSLAGQGDGYTF. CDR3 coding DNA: TGTGCCAGCAGCTTAGCGGGACAGGGGGATGGCTACACCTTC.

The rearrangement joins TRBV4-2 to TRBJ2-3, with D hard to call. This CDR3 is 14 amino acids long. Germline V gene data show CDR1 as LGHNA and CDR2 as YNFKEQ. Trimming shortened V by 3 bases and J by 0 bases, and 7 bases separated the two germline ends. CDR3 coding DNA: TGTGCCAGCAGCCACCCCTCGAGCACAGATACGCAGTATTTT. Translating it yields CASSHPSSTDTQYF.

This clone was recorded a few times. The CDR3 coding sequence is TGCAGCGTTTCGACCTGGGAGGGAACGGATGAGCAGTTCTTC. Its translation: CSVSTWEGTDEQFF. The chain joins TRBV29-1 to TRBJ2-1; 7 nucleotides line up with TRBD2. Trimming at V came to 5 bases and at J to 8 bases, leaving 12 bases not matched to a gene. The CDR3 spans 14 residues. Looked up from germline, CDR1 is SQVTM and CDR2 is ANQGSEA.

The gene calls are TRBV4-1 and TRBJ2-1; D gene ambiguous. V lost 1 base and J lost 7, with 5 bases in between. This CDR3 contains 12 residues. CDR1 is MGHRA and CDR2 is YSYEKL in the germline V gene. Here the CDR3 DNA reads TGCGCCAGCAGCCAAGGGGGAAATGAGCAGTTCTTC. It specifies CASSQGGNEQFF.

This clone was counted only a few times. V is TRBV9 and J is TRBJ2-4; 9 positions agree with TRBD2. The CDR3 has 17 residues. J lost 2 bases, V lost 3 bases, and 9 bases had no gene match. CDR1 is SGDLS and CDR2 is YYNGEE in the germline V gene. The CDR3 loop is CASSAYSGSGTKNIQYF. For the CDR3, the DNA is TGTGCCAGCAGCGCCTATAGCGGGAGCGGGACCAAAAACATTCAGTACTTC.

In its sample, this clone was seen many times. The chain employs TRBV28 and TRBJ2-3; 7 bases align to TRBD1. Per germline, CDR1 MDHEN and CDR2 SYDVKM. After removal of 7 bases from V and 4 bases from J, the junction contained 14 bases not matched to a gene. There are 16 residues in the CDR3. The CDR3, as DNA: TGTGCCAGCACATATGGGAAGGGGGCCCGATCAGATACGCAGTATTTT. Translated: CASTYGKGARSDTQYF.

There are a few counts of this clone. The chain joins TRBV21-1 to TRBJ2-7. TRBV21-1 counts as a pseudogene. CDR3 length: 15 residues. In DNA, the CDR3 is TGTGCCAGCAGCAAGGACCCACAAGAGATCTCCGAGCAGTACTTC. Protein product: CASSKDPQEISEQYF.

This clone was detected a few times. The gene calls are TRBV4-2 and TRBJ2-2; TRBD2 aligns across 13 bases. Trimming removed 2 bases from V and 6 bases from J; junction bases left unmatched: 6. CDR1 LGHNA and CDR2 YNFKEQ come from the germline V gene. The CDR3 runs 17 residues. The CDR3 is CASSQRILAGGSGELFF. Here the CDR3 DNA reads TGTGCCAGCAGCCAACGGATACTAGCGGGAGGGTCCGGGGAGCTGTTTTTT.

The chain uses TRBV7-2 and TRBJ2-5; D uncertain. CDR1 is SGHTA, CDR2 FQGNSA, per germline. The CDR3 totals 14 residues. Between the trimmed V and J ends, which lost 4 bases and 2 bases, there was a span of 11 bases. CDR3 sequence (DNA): TGTGCCAGCAGCTCTCGGGTCTATCAAGAGACCCAGTACTTC. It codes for CASSSRVYQETQYF.

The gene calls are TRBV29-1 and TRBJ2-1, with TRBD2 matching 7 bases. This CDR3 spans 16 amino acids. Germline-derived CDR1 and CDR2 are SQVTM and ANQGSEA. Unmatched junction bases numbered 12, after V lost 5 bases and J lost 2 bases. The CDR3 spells CSVSPPTGGTYNEQFF. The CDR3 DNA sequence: TGCAGCGTTAGCCCCCCGACGGGAGGAACCTACAATGAGCAGTTCTTC.

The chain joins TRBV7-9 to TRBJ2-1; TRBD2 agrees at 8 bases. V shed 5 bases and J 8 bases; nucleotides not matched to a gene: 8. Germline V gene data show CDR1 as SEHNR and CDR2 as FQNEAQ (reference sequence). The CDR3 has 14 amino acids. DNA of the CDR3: TGTGCCAGCAGCGTGGGACTAGTAGGCGATGAGCAGTTCTTC. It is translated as CASSVGLVGDEQFF.

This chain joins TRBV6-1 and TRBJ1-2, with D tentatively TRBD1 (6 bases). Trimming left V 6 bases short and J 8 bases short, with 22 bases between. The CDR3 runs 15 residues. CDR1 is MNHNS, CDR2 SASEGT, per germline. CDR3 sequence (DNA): TGTGCCAGCAGCGCCCGGGGCAGGGGCCAGGGGGGCTACACCTTC. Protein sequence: CASSARGRGQGGYTF.

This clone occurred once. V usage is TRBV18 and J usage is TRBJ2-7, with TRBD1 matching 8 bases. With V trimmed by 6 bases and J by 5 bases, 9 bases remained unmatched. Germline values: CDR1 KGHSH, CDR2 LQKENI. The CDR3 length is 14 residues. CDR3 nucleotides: TGTGCCAGCTCCCAAGACAGGGGTCTCCACGAGCAGTACTTC. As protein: CASSQDRGLHEQYF.

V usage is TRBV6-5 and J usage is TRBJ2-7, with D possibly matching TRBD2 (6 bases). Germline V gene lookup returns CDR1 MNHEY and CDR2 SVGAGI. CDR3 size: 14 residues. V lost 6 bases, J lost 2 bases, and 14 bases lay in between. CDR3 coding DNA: TGTGCCAGCAGCCTAGACACGGGAGCCTACGAGCAGTACTTC. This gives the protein CASSLDTGAYEQYF.